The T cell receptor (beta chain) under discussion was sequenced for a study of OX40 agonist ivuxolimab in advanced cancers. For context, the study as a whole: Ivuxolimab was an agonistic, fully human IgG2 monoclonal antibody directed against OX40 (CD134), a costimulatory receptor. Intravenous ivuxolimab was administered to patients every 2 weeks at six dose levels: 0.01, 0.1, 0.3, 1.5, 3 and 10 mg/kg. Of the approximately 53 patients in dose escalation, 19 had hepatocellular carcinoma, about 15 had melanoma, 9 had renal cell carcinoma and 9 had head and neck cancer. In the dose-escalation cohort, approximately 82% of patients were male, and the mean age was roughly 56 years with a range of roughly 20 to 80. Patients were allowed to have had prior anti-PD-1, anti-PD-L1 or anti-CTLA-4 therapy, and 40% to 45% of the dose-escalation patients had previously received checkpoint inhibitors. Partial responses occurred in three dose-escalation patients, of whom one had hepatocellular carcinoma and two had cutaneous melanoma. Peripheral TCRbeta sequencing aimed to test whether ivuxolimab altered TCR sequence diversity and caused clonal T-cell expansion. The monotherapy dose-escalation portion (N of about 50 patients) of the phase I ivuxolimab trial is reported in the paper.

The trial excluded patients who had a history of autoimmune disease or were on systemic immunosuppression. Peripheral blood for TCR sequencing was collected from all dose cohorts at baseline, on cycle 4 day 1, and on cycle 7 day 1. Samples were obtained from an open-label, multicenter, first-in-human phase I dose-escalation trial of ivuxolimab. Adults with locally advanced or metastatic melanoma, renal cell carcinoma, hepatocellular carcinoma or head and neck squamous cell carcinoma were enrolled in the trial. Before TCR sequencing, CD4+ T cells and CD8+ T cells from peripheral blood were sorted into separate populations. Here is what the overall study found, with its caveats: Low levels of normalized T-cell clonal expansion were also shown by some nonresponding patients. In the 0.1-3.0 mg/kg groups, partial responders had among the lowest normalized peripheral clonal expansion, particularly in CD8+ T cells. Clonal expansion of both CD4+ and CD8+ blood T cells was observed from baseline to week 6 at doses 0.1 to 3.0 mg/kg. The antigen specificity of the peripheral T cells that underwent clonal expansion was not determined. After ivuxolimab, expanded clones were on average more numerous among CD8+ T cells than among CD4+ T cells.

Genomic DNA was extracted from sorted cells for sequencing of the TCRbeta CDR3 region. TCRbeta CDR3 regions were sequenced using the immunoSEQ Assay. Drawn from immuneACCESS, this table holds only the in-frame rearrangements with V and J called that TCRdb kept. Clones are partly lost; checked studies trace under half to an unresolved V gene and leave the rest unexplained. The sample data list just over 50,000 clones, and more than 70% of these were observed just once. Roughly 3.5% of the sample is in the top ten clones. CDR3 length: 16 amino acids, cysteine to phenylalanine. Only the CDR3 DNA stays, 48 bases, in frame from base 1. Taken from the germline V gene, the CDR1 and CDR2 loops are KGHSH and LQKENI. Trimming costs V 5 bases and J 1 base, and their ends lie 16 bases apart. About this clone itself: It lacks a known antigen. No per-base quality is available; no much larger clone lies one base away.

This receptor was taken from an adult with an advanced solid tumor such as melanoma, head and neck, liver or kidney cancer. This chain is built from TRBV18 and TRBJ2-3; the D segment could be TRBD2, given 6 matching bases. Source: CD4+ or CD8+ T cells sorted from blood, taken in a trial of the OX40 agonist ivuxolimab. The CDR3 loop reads CASSSRRERGTDTQYF. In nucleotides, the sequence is TGTGCCAGCTCATCGCGCCGGGAGCGGGGCACAGATACGCAGTATTTT.